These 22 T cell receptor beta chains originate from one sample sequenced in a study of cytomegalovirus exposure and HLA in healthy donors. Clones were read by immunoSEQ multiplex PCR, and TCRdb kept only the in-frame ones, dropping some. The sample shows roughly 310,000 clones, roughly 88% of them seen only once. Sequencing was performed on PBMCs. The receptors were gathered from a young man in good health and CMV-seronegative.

The CDR3 nucleotides are TGTGCCAGCAGCCAAAGGGGTTGGAGGAACACTGAAGCTTTCTTT. It codes for CASSQRGWRNTEAFF. This chain uses TRBV14 with TRBJ1-1; weak D call: TRBD1 (5 bases). V was pared by 2 bases and J by 1 base, with 11 bases between. Germline lookup yields CDR1 SGHDN and CDR2 FVKESK. The CDR3 has 15 residues. Together with reference TRBV14 and TRBJ1-1, the CDR3 gives the full variable domain: EAGVTQFPSHSVIEKGQTVTLRCDPISGHDNLYWYRRVMGKEIKFLLHFVKESKQDESGMPNNRFLAERTGGTYSTLKVQPAELEDSGVYFCASSQRGWRNTEAFFGQGTRLTVV.

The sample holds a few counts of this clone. The CDR3 DNA is TGTGCCAGCAGTTACTCCGGGACAGTCTACGAGCAGTACTTC. This encodes CASSYSGTVYEQYF. This chain links TRBV6-5 with TRBJ2-7, with TRBD1 identical over 7 bases. With V trimmed by 0 bases and J by 3 bases, 2 bases remained unmatched. The CDR3 is 14 amino acids. Germline V gene data show CDR1 as MNHEY and CDR2 as SVGAGI.

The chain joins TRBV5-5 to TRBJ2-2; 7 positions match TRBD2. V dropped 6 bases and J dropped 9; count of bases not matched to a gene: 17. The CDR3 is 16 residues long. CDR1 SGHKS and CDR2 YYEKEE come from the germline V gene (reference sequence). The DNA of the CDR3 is TGTGCCAGCACCCCGCTGGGGACCGGGGGGATCCGGGAGCTGTTTTTT. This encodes CASTPLGTGGIRELFF. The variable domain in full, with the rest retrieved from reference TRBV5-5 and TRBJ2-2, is DAGVTQSPTHLIKTRGQQVTLRCSPISGHKSVSWYQQVLGQGPQFIFQYYEKEERGRGNFPDRFSARQFPNYSSELNVNALLLGDSALYLCASTPLGTGGIRELFFGEGSRLTVL.

The CDR3 DNA sequence: TGTGCCAGCAGCTCGACAGGGGGCAATCAGCCCCAGCATTTT. The encoded protein is CASSSTGGNQPQHF. The V call is TRBV7-2, the J call TRBJ1-5, with 8 bases identical to TRBD1. Germline values: CDR1 SGHTA, CDR2 FQGNSA. This CDR3 region has 14 residues. V shed 4 bases and J 2 bases; nucleotides not matched to a gene: 1.

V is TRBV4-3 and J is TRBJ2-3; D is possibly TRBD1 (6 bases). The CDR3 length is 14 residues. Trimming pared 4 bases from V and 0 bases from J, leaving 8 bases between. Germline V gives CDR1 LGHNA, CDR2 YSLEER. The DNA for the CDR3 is TGCGCCAGCAGCCGGGGGCTCAGCACAGATACGCAGTATTTT. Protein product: CASSRGLSTDTQYF.

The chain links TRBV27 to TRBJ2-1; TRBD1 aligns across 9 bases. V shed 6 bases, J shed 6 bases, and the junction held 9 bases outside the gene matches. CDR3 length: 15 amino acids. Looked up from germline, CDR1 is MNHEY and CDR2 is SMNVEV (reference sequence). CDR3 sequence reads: CASRLSGTGFNEQFF. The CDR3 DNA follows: TGTGCCAGCAGGTTGAGCGGGACAGGGTTCAATGAGCAGTTCTTC.

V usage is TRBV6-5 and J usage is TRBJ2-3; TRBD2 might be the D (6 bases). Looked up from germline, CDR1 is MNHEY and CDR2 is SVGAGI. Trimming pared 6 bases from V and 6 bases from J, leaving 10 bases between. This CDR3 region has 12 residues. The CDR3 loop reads CASRAAGDTQYF. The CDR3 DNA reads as TGTGCCAGCAGGGCCGCGGGGGATACGCAGTATTTT.

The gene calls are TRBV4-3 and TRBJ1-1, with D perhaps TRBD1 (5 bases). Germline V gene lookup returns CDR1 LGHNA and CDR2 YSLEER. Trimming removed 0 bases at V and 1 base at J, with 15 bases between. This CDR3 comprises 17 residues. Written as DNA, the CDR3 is TGCGCCAGCAGCCAAGACCGGGGGGGGACGGGGAACACTGAAGCTTTCTTT. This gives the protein CASSQDRGGTGNTEAFF.

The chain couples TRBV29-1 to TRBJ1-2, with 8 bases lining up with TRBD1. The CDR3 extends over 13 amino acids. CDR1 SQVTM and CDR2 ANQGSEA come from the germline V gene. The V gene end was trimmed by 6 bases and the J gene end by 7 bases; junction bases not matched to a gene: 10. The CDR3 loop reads CSVQLTGGGGYTF. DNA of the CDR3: TGCAGCGTCCAACTAACAGGGGGGGGTGGCTACACCTTC.

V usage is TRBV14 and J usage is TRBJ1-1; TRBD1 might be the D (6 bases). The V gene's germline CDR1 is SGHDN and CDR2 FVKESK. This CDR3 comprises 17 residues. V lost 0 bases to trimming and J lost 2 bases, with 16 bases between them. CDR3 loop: CASSQDLTVRGNTEAFF. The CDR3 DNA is TGTGCCAGCAGCCAAGATTTGACAGTCAGGGGAAACACTGAAGCTTTCTTT. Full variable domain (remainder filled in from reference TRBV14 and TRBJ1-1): EAGVTQFPSHSVIEKGQTVTLRCDPISGHDNLYWYRRVMGKEIKFLLHFVKESKQDESGMPNNRFLAERTGGTYSTLKVQPAELEDSGVYFCASSQDLTVRGNTEAFFGQGTRLTVV.

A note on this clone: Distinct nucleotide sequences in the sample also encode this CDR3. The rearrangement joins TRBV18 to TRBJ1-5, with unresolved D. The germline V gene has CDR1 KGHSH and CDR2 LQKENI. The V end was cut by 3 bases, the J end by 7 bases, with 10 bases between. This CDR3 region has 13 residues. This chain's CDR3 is CASSPGRGQPQHF. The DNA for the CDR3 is TGTGCCAGCTCACCCGGACGGGGACAGCCCCAGCATTTT.

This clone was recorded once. CDR3 in amino acids: CASSIGGANYEQYF. The CDR3 nucleotides are TGTGCCAGTAGTATCGGGGGGGCGAACTACGAGCAGTACTTC. The chain employs TRBV19 and TRBJ2-7, with 8 bases that match TRBD2. V lost 3 bases, J lost 3 bases, and 4 bases stayed unmatched. CDR1 is LNHDA and CDR2 is SQIVND in the germline V gene (reference sequence). This CDR3 is built from 14 residues. Full variable domain (rest looked up from reference TRBV19 and TRBJ2-7): DGGITQSPKYLFRKEGQNVTLSCEQNLNHDAMYWYRQDPGQGLRLIYYSQIVNDFQKGDIAEGYSVSREKKESFPLTVTSAQKNPTAFYLCASSIGGANYEQYFGPGTRLTVT.

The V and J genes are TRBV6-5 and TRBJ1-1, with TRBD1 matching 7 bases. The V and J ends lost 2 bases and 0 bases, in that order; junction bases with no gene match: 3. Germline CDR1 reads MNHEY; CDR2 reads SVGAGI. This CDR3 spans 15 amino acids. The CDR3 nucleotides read TGTGCCAGCAGTTACGACGGGACAGTGAACACTGAAGCTTTCTTT. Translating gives CASSYDGTVNTEAFF.

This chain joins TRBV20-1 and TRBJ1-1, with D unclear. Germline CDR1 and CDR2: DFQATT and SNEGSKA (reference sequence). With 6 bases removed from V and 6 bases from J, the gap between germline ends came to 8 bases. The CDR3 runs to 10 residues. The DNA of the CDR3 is TGCAGTGCGGCGGGAGCTGAAGCTTTCTTT. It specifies CSAAGAEAFF.

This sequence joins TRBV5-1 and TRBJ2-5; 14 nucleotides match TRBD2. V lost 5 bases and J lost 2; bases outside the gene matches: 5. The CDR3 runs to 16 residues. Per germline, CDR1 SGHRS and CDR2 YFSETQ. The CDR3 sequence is CASRVGTSGGQETQYF. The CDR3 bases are TGCGCCAGCAGAGTGGGGACTAGCGGGGGACAAGAGACCCAGTACTTC.

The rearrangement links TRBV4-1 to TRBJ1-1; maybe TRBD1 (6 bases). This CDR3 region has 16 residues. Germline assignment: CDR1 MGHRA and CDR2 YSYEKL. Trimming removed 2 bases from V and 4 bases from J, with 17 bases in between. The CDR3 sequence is CASSQYTGQFGTEAFF. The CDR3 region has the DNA TGCGCCAGCAGCCAATACACAGGGCAGTTCGGCACTGAAGCTTTCTTT.

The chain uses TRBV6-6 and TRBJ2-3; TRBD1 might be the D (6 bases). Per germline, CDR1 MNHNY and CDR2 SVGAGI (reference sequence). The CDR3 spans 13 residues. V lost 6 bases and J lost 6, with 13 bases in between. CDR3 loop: CASRGNQGDTQYF. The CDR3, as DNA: TGTGCCAGCAGGGGAAACCAGGGGGATACGCAGTATTTT.

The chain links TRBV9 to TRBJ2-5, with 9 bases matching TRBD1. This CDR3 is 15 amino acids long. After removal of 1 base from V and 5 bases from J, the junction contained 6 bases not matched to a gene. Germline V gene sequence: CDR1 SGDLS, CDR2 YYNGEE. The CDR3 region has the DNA TGTGCCAGCAGCGTACGAGGACAGGGGAAGGAGACCCAGTACTTC. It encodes CASSVRGQGKETQYF.

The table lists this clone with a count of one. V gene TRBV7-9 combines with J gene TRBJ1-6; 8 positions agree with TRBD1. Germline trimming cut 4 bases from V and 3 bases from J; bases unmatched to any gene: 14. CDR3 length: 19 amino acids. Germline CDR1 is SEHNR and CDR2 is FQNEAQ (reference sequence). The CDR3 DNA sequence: TGTGCCAGCAGCTCATACAAAACGACAGGGGCTAACTATAATTCACCCCTCCACTTT. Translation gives CASSSYKTTGANYNSPLHF.

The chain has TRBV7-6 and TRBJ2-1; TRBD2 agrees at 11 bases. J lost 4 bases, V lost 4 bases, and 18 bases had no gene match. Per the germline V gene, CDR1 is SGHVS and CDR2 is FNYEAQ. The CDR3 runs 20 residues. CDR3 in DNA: TGTGCCAGCAGCTCCGGCACAAGTAGACTAGCGGGGATGCTATACAATGAGCAGTTCTTC. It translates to CASSSGTSRLAGMLYNEQFF.

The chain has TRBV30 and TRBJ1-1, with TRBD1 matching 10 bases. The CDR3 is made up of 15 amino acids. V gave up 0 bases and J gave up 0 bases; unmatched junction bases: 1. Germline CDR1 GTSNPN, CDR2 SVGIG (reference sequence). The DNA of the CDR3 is TGTGCCTGGAGTGTCGGGACAGGGGTGAACACTGAAGCTTTCTTT. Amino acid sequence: CAWSVGTGVNTEAFF. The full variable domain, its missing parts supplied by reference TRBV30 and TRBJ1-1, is SQTIHQWPATLVQPVGSPLSLECTVEGTSNPNLYWYRQAAGRGLQLLFYSVGIGQISSEVPQNLSASRPQDRQFILSSKKLLLSDSGFYLCAWSVGTGVNTEAFFGQGTRLTVV.

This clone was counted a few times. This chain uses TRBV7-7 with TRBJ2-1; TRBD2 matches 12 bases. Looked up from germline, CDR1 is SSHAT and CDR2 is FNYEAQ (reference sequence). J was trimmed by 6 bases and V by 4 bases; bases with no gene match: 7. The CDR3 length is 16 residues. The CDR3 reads CASSSTLAGGRNEQFF. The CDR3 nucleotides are TGTGCCAGCAGCTCGACCCTAGCGGGGGGGCGCAATGAGCAGTTCTTC.